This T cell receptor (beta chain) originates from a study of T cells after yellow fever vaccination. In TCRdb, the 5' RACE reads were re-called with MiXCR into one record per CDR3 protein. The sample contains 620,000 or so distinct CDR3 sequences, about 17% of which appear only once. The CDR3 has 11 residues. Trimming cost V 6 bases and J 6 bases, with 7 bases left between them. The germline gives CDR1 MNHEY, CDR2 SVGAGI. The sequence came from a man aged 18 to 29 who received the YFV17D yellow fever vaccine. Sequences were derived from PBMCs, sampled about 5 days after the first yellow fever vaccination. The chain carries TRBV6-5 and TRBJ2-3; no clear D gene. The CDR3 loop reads CASRGYDTQYF. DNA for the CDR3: TGTGCCAGCAGAGGGTACGATACGCAGTATTTT.